The 8 T cell receptor beta chains reported below all come from one sample, sequenced in a study of blood T cell repertoires in COVID-19. Some clones are missing from TCRdb's copy, which holds only in-frame ones; the method was immunoSEQ multiplex PCR. The data show around 400,000 clones, about nine tenths seen once. Sequencing was performed on PBMCs or T cells enriched from blood (not recorded which). These receptors all stem from a woman in her 30s who had recovered from COVID-19.

This chain uses TRBV27 with TRBJ1-4; TRBD1 is a possible D gene (6 bases). Trimming removed 6 bases at V and 4 bases at J, with 9 bases between. CDR1 MNHEY and CDR2 SMNVEV come from the germline V gene (reference sequence). The CDR3 extends over 13 amino acids. This CDR3 reads CASRNRVNEKLFF. In DNA form, the CDR3 reads TGTGCCAGCAGGAACAGGGTTAATGAAAAACTGTTTTTT.

The chain links TRBV6-1 to TRBJ1-2; D unclear. V was shortened by 1 base and J by 8 bases, with 20 bases between the two germline ends. This CDR3 contains 16 residues. CDR1 MNHNS and CDR2 SASEGT come from the germline V gene. The DNA of the CDR3 is TGTGCCAGCAGTGAAGACTCCTCAGGTTGGCGAAGCGGCTACACCTTC. This codes for CASSEDSSGWRSGYTF.

The chain combines TRBV19 with TRBJ2-1; TRBD2 aligns across 7 bases. The length of the CDR3 is 12 residues. Germline CDR1 LNHDA, CDR2 SQIVND (reference sequence). Losses at the gene ends were 2 bases for V and 15 bases for J; bases not matched to a gene: 7. The CDR3 DNA sequence: TGTGCCAGTAGTATAAGCGGACTAGTTCTGTTCTTC. Protein: CASSISGLVLFF.

This chain joins TRBV6-2 or TRBV6-3 and TRBJ1-5, with no clear D. CDR1 MNHEY and CDR2 SVGEGT come from the germline V gene. Trimming took off 0 bases at V and 4 bases at J, with 7 bases between the two ends. This CDR3 is built from 14 residues. The CDR3 sequence: CASSYSTGNQPQHF. The CDR3, as DNA: TGTGCCAGCAGTTACTCGACGGGAAATCAGCCCCAGCATTTT.

The rearrangement links TRBV7-8 to TRBJ2-3; 10 bases map to TRBD2. V was clipped by 3 bases and J by 1 base; unmatched bases: 7. CDR3 length: 17 amino acids. Germline CDR1 SGHVS, CDR2 FQNEAQ. The CDR3 reads CASSFLAGTSGTDTQYF. DNA of the CDR3: TGTGCCAGCAGCTTTCTCGCCGGGACTAGCGGCACAGATACGCAGTATTTT.

Concerning this clone itself: The junction and the germline gene differ at one end; a read error may be behind it. The chain combines TRBV5-1 with TRBJ1-2; D is unresolved. CDR1 and CDR2 (germline): SGHRS, YFSETQ. The CDR3 runs 15 residues. This chain's CDR3 is CASSPRVGSNDGYTF. The CDR3 DNA follows: TGCGCCAGCAGCCCGAGGGTGGGTTCTAACGATGGCTACACCTTC.

The gene calls are TRBV6-2 or TRBV6-3 and TRBJ2-1; TRBD2 matches at 14 bases. The J segment lost 3 bases and the V segment lost 5 bases, leaving 3 bases of the junction unmatched. The CDR3 loop spans 16 amino acids. The germline V gene encodes CDR1 MNHEY and CDR2 SVGEGT. CDR3 loop: CASSRTSGGLYNEQFF. CDR3 bases: TGTGCCAGCAGTAGGACTAGCGGGGGGCTCTACAATGAGCAGTTCTTC.

The V gene is TRBV7-9, the J gene TRBJ2-3; D unresolved. Trimming cost V 4 bases and J 0 bases, with 14 bases left between them. The CDR3 is made up of 16 amino acids. The germline V gene has CDR1 SEHNR and CDR2 FQNEAQ (reference sequence). The CDR3 region has the DNA TGTGCCAGCAGCTCCCTTATAAGCTCTAGCACAGATACGCAGTATTTT. This gives the protein CASSSLISSSTDTQYF.